This T cell receptor (beta chain) was sequenced in a study of CD8 T cells in ankylosing spondylitis. Overall study findings and caveats: There was reportedly significant enrichment of clones that were disease-linked in matched ankylosing spondylitis synovial fluid. There were earlier reports of some motif variants in reactive arthritis synovial fluid and blood. A TCR beta motif of under 10 highly homologous variants seemed to mark ankylosing spondylitis blood.

The V gene's germline CDR1 is LGHNA and CDR2 YNFKEQ. The germline V and J ends were trimmed by 10 bases and 7 bases, with 19 bases remaining between them. The CDR3 has 13 amino acids. As the method for making TCR beta libraries, quantitative 5'-RACE with molecular barcodes was used. TCRdb called the 5' RACE reads again in MiXCR, with one record for every CDR3 protein. The sample includes over 30,000 distinct CDR3 sequences, roughly 12% of them seen just once. In the case of this clonotype: Its target is unknown.

V usage is TRBV4-2 and J usage is TRBJ1-2; D uncertain. The TCR was taken from a male donor with ankylosing spondylitis. The material sequenced was synovial fluid, either unsorted or a sorted T cell fraction (not recorded which). The CDR3 DNA is TGTGCCATGAGCCCGAGAGTTCGTGCTGGCTACACCTTC. It specifies CAMSPRVRAGYTF.